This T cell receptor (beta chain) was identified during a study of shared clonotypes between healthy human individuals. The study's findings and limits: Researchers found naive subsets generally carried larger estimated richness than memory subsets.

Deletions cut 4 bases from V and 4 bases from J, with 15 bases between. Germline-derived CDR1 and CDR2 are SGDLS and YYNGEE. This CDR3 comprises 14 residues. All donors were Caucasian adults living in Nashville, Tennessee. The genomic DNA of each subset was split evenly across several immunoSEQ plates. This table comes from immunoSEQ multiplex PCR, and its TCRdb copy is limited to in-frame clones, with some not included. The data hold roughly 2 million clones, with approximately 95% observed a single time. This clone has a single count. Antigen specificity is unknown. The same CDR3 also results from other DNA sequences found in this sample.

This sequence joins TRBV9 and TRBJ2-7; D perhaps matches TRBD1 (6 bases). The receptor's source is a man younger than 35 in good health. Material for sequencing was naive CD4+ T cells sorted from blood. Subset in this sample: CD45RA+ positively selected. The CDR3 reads CASSPRTDEYEQYF. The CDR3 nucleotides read TGTGCCAGCAGCCCCCGGACAGATGAATACGAGCAGTACTTC. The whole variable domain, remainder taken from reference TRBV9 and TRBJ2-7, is DSGVTQTPKHLITATGQRVTLRCSPRSGDLSVYWYQQSLDQGLQFLIQYYNGEERAKGNILERFSAQQFPDLHSELNLSSLELGDSALYFCASSPRTDEYEQYFGPGTRLTVT.